This T cell receptor (beta chain) was documented in a study of human T cells and chemical hapten exposure. About the study: 2% DPC was applied to roughly 2 cm by roughly 2 cm of upper inner arm skin for sensitization.

Within the library, unique molecular identifiers were attached to each individual cDNA molecule. From the RACE reads, TCRdb called clonotypes with MiXCR, one entry per CDR3 protein. The table has about 190,000 distinct CDR3 sequences, about 25% seen once; the top ten hold approximately 2.3%. This clonotype was seen a handful of times. Its antigen is as yet unknown. The germline V gene has CDR1 KGHDR and CDR2 SFDVKD. The CDR3 extends over 12 amino acids. V was clipped by 0 bases and J by 6 bases, with 2 bases between them. The study, taken as a whole, reports: TCRs exceeding 1 in 1000 frequency stayed unchanged with DPC sensitization. A positive correlation with patch test score was shown by PT1 expanded TCR counts.

Stated time point: patch test 3, about 24 weeks after DPC sensitization. The treatment was: therapeutic diphenylcyclopropenone sensitization with weekly scalp DPC. This sequence originates from a woman between 35 and 50 years old with alopecia areata. Some clones in this sample may be carry-over from other donors' samples. This sample comprised whole blood, obtained in connection with sensitization to the hapten diphenylcyclopropenone (DPC). The rearrangement joins TRBV24-1 to TRBJ2-1; D remains ambiguous. The CDR3: CATSDLPNEQFF. The CDR3 DNA reads as TGTGCCACCAGTGATTTGCCCAATGAGCAGTTCTTC.